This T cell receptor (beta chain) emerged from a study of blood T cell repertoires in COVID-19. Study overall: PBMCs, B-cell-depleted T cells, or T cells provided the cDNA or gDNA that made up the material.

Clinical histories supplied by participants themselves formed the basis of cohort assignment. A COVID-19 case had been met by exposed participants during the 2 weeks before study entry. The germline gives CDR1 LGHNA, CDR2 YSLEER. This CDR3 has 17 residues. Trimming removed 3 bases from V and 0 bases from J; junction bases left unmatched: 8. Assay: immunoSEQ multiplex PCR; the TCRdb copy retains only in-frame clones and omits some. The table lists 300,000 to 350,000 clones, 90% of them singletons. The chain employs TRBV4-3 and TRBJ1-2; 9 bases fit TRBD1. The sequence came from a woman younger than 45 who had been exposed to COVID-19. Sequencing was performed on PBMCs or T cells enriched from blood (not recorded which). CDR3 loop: CASSHQFGDRANYGYTF. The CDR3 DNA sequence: TGCGCCAGCAGCCACCAATTTGGGGACAGGGCTAACTATGGCTACACCTTC.